This TCR beta chain was identified during a study of human T cells and chemical hapten exposure. TCRdb used MiXCR to reprocess the RACE reads, holding one entry per CDR3 protein. The sample yields about 81,000 distinct CDR3 sequences, 10% seen once. The time point was: patch test 2, 6 weeks after DPC sensitization. Treatment here: therapeutic diphenylcyclopropenone sensitization with weekly scalp DPC. Blood draws came before every patch-test application. V lost 3 bases, J lost 2 bases, and 11 bases lay in between. The CDR3 is 14 residues long. Germline V gives CDR1 MDHEN, CDR2 SYDVKM. The input for sequencing was whole blood, taken in connection with sensitization to the hapten diphenylcyclopropenone (DPC). The receptor was isolated from a woman younger than 45 with alopecia areata. Some clones in this sample may be carry-over from other donors' samples. The chain recombines TRBV28 with TRBJ2-7; D gene uncertain. CDR3 residues: CASSFGRAPYEQYF. CDR3 in DNA: TGTGCCAGCAGTTTTGGTCGCGCCCCCTACGAGCAGTACTTC.